A selection of T cell receptor beta chains follows, all from one sample in a study of blood T cell repertoires in COVID-19. Generated by immunoSEQ multiplex PCR, the TCRdb table keeps only in-frame clones and is missing some. This table has over 300,000 clones, 80% to 90% appearing once. The sequenced sample was PBMCs or T cells enriched from blood (not recorded which). The origin of the receptors is a woman in her late teens or twenties who had recovered from COVID-19. Each CDR3 is given with its conserved first and last residue. The D gene is left open where the match is weak. Only part of the rows carry a size: once, few, many, or a class if the clone is expanded.

clone size | D gene | J gene | V gene | CDR3 length | CDR3 protein | CDR3 DNA
- | - | TRBJ2-3 | TRBV7-8 | 16 | CASSLESSRTTDTQYF | TGTGCCAGCAGCTTAGAATCCTCGCGTACCACAGATACGCAGTATTTT
- | TRBD1 | TRBJ1-1 | TRBV3-1/TRBV3-2 | 19 | CASSQVVWGTGPLNTEAFF | TGTGCCAGCAGCCAGGTGGTATGGGGGACAGGTCCTTTGAACACTGAAGCTTTCTTT
few | - | TRBJ1-2 | TRBV19 | 15 | CASSIFGGMDYGYTF | TGTGCCAGTAGTATTTTTGGAGGGATGGACTATGGCTACACCTTC
- | - | TRBJ2-7 | TRBV20-1 | 11 | CSARARYEQYF | TGCAGTGCTAGAGCCCGCTACGAGCAGTACTTC
- | TRBD1 | TRBJ2-6 | TRBV2 | 18 | CASSLRRTGTGGANVLTF | TGTGCCAGCAGTCTGCGTCGGACAGGCACGGGGGGGGCCAACGTCCTGACTTTC
- | TRBD2 | TRBJ2-3 | TRBV7-8 | 18 | CASSLVTLAGGVRDTQYF | TGTGCCAGCAGCTTAGTTACCCTAGCGGGAGGAGTAAGAGATACGCAGTATTTT
- | - | TRBJ1-1 | TRBV28 | 13 | CASSSPGVSEAFF | TGTGCCAGCAGTTCTCCGGGGGTTTCTGAAGCTTTCTTT
- | - | TRBJ2-3 | TRBV30 | 15 | CAWSGLGLGTDTQYF | TGTGCCTGGAGTGGATTGGGCTTGGGCACAGATACGCAGTATTTT
- | - | TRBJ1-6 | TRBV27 | 17 | CASSLVLRGNYNSPLHF | TGTGCCAGCAGTTTGGTACTCCGCGGAAATTATAATTCACCCCTCCACTTT
- | - | TRBJ1-3 | TRBV30 | 12 | CAWSVRQGTIYF | TGTGCCTGGAGTGTACGGCAGGGCACCATATATTTT
- | TRBD1 | TRBJ2-3 | TRBV3-1/TRBV3-2 | 15 | CASSLPGQGVDTQYF | TGTGCCAGCAGCTTACCGGGACAGGGTGTCGATACGCAGTATTTT
- | - | TRBJ2-7 | TRBV19 | 14 | CAARAGDYPYEQYF | TGTGCCGCTCGGGCCGGGGATTACCCCTACGAGCAGTACTTC
- | TRBD1 | TRBJ2-1 | TRBV7-9 | 15 | CASRAGQGKVNEQFF | TGTGCCAGCAGAGCGGGACAGGGTAAGGTGAATGAGCAGTTCTTC
- | - | TRBJ1-1 | TRBV19 | 16 | CASSIEGTQLNTEAFF | TGTGCCAGTAGTATAGAGGGGACACAACTGAACACTGAAGCTTTCTTT
- | TRBD1 | TRBJ2-7 | TRBV4-1 | 19 | CASSQDLQGVVAENYEQYF | TGCGCCAGCAGCCAAGATCTACAGGGGGTGGTAGCGGAAAACTACGAGCAGTACTTC
- | - | TRBJ1-6 | TRBV4-1 | 16 | CASSQDSGQGNSPLHF | TGCGCCAGCAGCCAAGATTCGGGGCAGGGGAATTCACCCCTCCACTTT
- | - | TRBJ1-2 | TRBV27 | 15 | CASSRRGRWDYGYTF | TGTGCCAGCAGTCGTAGGGGCCGATGGGACTATGGCTACACCTTC
- | TRBD1 | TRBJ2-7 | TRBV5-1 | 13 | CASSATGTYEQYF | TGCGCCAGCAGCGCGACAGGGACCTACGAGCAGTACTTC
- | - | TRBJ1-2 | TRBV7-9 | 12 | CASSLNRDGYTF | TGTGCCAGCAGCCTCAACAGGGATGGCTACACCTTC
few | TRBD1 | TRBJ2-7 | TRBV5-1 | 15 | CASSGRDRGPYEQYF | TGCGCCAGCAGCGGCCGGGACAGGGGGCCTTACGAGCAGTACTTC
- | TRBD2 | TRBJ2-2 | TRBV28 | 15 | CASSVAGGPAGELFF | TGTGCCAGCAGCGTAGCGGGAGGGCCTGCCGGGGAGCTGTTTTTT
- | - | TRBJ1-2 | TRBV5-4 | 14 | CASSLFGVGYGYTF | TGTGCCAGCAGCTTGTTTGGTGTCGGCTATGGCTACACCTTC
- | - | TRBJ2-3 | TRBV19 | 14 | CASSIERGVDTQYF | TGTGCCAGTAGTATAGAGCGGGGAGTAGATACGCAGTATTTT
- | TRBD1 | TRBJ2-2 | TRBV28 | 15 | CASIGAQGTTGELFF | TGTGCCAGCATTGGGGCACAGGGGACCACCGGGGAGCTGTTTTTT
- | - | TRBJ2-2 | TRBV9 | 16 | CASSPRVGTDTGELFF | TGTGCCAGCAGCCCCAGGGTGGGCACGGACACCGGGGAGCTGTTTTTT
- | TRBD1 | TRBJ1-1 | TRBV30 | 14 | CAWSEGTGWTEAFF | TGTGCCTGGAGTGAGGGGACAGGATGGACTGAAGCTTTCTTT
- | TRBD2 | TRBJ2-1 | TRBV4-1 | 19 | CASSQGYLLAGGTYNEQFF | TGCGCCAGCAGCCAAGGGTACCTTCTAGCGGGAGGTACGTACAATGAGCAGTTCTTC
- | - | TRBJ2-2 | TRBV7-9 | 12 | CASSSGSGELFF | TGTGCCAGCAGCAGCGGGTCCGGGGAGCTGTTTTTT
- | - | TRBJ1-1 | TRBV7-8 | 13 | CASSSNRESAAFF | TGTGCCAGCAGCTCGAACAGGGAATCTGCGGCTTTCTTT
- | TRBD1 | TRBJ1-4 | TRBV4-1 | 15 | CASSRVGTGGEKLFF | TGCGCCAGCAGCCGTGTGGGGACAGGAGGAGAAAAACTGTTTTTT
once | TRBD1 | TRBJ1-2 | TRBV19 | 15 | CASSSGQPSNYGYTF | TGTGCCAGTAGCTCGGGACAGCCGAGTAACTATGGCTACACCTTC
few | - | TRBJ1-1 | TRBV2 | 14 | CASSPGLSNTEAFF | TGTGCCAGCAGCCCGGGACTTTCGAACACTGAAGCTTTCTTT
once | - | TRBJ1-2 | TRBV3-1/TRBV3-2 | 17 | CASSQKYRERANYGYTF | TGTGCCAGCAGCCAAAAATACAGGGAGCGAGCTAACTATGGCTACACCTTC
once | - | TRBJ1-5 | TRBV28 | 16 | CASSLWTSRSNQPQHF | -
- | - | TRBJ2-2 | TRBV7-9 | 14 | CASSTLRGTGELFF | TGTGCCAGCAGCACCCTAAGAGGCACCGGGGAGCTGTTTTTT
- | - | TRBJ1-5 | TRBV19 | 16 | CASSTSEAYSNQPQHF | TGTGCCAGTAGTACCTCGGAGGCCTATAGCAATCAGCCCCAGCATTTT
- | - | TRBJ1-4 | TRBV19 | 17 | CASSVGAFLATNEKLFF | TGTGCCAGTAGTGTAGGGGCCTTTCTTGCAACTAATGAAAAACTGTTTTTT
- | TRBD1 | TRBJ1-2 | TRBV14 | 13 | CASSPDRSYGYTF | TGTGCCAGCAGCCCGGACAGGTCCTATGGCTACACCTTC
- | - | TRBJ2-6 | TRBV5-8 | 17 | CASSLAVSGAGANVLTF | TGTGCCAGCAGCTTGGCCGTCTCAGGGGCTGGGGCCAACGTCCTGACTTTC
- | - | TRBJ2-6 | TRBV2 | 16 | CASSGRRSGAANVLTF | TGTGCCAGCAGTGGTAGAAGGAGTGGTGCGGCCAACGTCCTGACTTTC
once | TRBD2 | TRBJ2-1 | TRBV5-1 | 17 | CASSLDVLGRGAPLEFF | TGCGCCAGCAGCTTGGATGTGCTTGGGCGGGGGGCTCCCCTGGAGTTCTTC
- | - | TRBJ2-1 | TRBV19 | 15 | CASSFRESSYNEQFF | TGTGCCAGTAGTTTCCGGGAGAGCTCCTACAATGAGCAGTTCTTC
- | TRBD1 | TRBJ1-2 | TRBV6-5 | 13 | CANRQGSNYGYTF | TGTGCCAACAGACAGGGGAGCAACTATGGCTACACCTTC
once | - | TRBJ2-5 | TRBV7-2 | 14 | CASSLGLVPETQYF | TGTGCCAGCAGCTTGGGACTCGTCCCAGAGACCCAGTACTTC
- | TRBD1 | TRBJ1-5 | TRBV6-5 | 15 | CASSPGQGSNQPQHF | TGTGCCAGCAGCCCGGGACAGGGTAGCAATCAGCCCCAGCATTTT
few | TRBD1 | TRBJ1-2 | TRBV28 | 12 | CASLRGRHGYTF | TGTGCCAGCTTAAGGGGGCGACATGGCTACACCTTC
- | TRBD2 | TRBJ2-3 | TRBV5-4 | 14 | CASSFEGGTNTQYF | TGTGCCAGCAGCTTCGAGGGAGGGACGAATACGCAGTATTTT
- | TRBD2 | TRBJ2-7 | TRBV6-5 | 14 | CASSLTSGPYEQYF | TGTGCCAGCAGTTTGACTAGCGGACCCTACGAGCAGTACTTC
- | TRBD1 | TRBJ1-2 | TRBV2 | 16 | CASWGTGAGTNYGYTF | TGTGCCAGCTGGGGGACAGGGGCGGGGACTAACTATGGCTACACCTTC
once | - | TRBJ2-6 | TRBV11-2 | 13 | CASSPGVPNVLTF | TGTGCCAGCAGCCCCGGGGTACCCAACGTCCTGACTTTC
- | - | TRBJ2-1 | TRBV6-5 | 15 | CASSYRAGGSGEQFF | TGTGCCAGCAGTTATAGAGCCGGGGGATCAGGTGAGCAGTTCTTC
- | TRBD2 | TRBJ2-1 | TRBV20-1 | 15 | CSASLADSAYNEQFF | TGCAGTGCGAGTCTAGCGGATTCGGCATACAATGAGCAGTTCTTC
- | TRBD2 | TRBJ2-3 | TRBV7-9 | 15 | CASSFGLAGVDTQYF | TGTGCCAGCAGCTTTGGACTAGCGGGAGTGGATACGCAGTATTTT
- | TRBD1 | TRBJ2-5 | TRBV27 | 17 | CASSFRGQGSIQETQYF | TGTGCCAGCAGTTTTAGAGGACAGGGCAGCATACAAGAGACCCAGTACTTC
- | - | TRBJ1-1 | TRBV5-1 | 14 | CASSYPREGTEAFF | TGCGCCAGCAGCTACCCCAGGGAGGGGACTGAAGCTTTCTTT
- | TRBD1 | TRBJ1-5 | TRBV19 | 15 | CASSIEGTGGQPQHF | TGTGCCAGTAGTATAGAAGGGACAGGGGGCCAGCCCCAGCATTTT
- | - | TRBJ2-7 | TRBV27 | 13 | CASSLGAFYQQYF | TGTGCCAGCAGTTTAGGAGCGTTCTATCAGCAGTACTTC
- | - | TRBJ1-1 | TRBV21-1 | 18 | CASSKEGGTPSSNTEAFF | TGTGCCAGCAGCAAAGAGGGTGGGACACCAAGCTCAAACACTGAAGCTTTCTTT
- | - | TRBJ1-1 | TRBV19 | 13 | CASGQLMNTEAFF | TGTGCCAGCGGACAGCTCATGAACACTGAAGCTTTCTTT
- | TRBD1 | TRBJ2-7 | TRBV19 | 14 | CASSAGTGDGEQYF | TGTGCCAGTAGTGCCGGGACAGGGGACGGCGAGCAGTACTTC